This is a list of T cell receptor beta chains from one sample in a study of blood T cell repertoires in COVID-19. The table came from immunoSEQ multiplex PCR; TCRdb's copy has only in-frame clones and leaves some out. The sample consists of a few hundred thousand clones, about 87% of them appearing once. Sequenced material: peripheral blood. The receptors shown here come from a woman aged 50 to 60 with COVID-19, enrolled during active disease. Both conserved end residues are part of each CDR3. The D gene is left open where the match is weak. Only some rows state a clone size, as once, few, many or a class for expanded clones.

D gene: TRBD1
J gene: TRBJ2-2
clone size: -
V gene: TRBV5-4
CDR3 DNA: TGTGCCAGCAGCTTGGGTGGGACAGGGGACACCGGGGAGCTGTTTTTT
CDR3 protein: CASSLGGTGDTGELFF

D gene: TRBD1
J gene: TRBJ1-2
clone size: -
V gene: TRBV7-9
CDR3 DNA: TGTGCCAGCAGCTTAAGGGACAGCCTCGTCTATGGCTACACCTTC
CDR3 protein: CASSLRDSLVYGYTF

D gene: TRBD1
J gene: TRBJ1-2
clone size: -
V gene: TRBV7-9
CDR3 DNA: TGTGCCAGCAGCTTCAACAGGGGAGCATCCTATGGCTACACCTTC
CDR3 protein: CASSFNRGASYGYTF

D gene: TRBD1
J gene: TRBJ1-1
clone size: -
V gene: TRBV4-1
CDR3 DNA: TGCGCCAGCAGCCGGGGGACAGGGTTCACTGAAGCTTTCTTT
CDR3 protein: CASSRGTGFTEAFF

D gene: TRBD2
J gene: TRBJ2-3
clone size: -
V gene: TRBV5-1
CDR3 DNA: TGCGCCAGCAGCTCGTTGATGTCCCCAGCGGGGGGGCCGGATACGCAGTATTTT
CDR3 protein: CASSSLMSPAGGPDTQYF

D gene: TRBD1
J gene: TRBJ2-1
clone size: once
V gene: TRBV24-1
CDR3 DNA: TGTGCCACCAGCGACAGGGTTAACAATGAGCAGTTCTTC
CDR3 protein: CATSDRVNNEQFF

D gene: -
J gene: TRBJ2-2
clone size: -
V gene: TRBV27
CDR3 DNA: TGTGCCAGCAGTTTCGGGGGTAGAGGCACCGGGGAGCTGTTTTTT
CDR3 protein: CASSFGGRGTGELFF

D gene: -
J gene: TRBJ1-1
clone size: -
V gene: TRBV28
CDR3 DNA: TGTGCCAGCAGTTCTGATAAGGAGGCTTTCTTT
CDR3 protein: CASSSDKEAFF

D gene: TRBD1
J gene: TRBJ1-6
clone size: -
V gene: TRBV6-5
CDR3 DNA: TGTGCCAGCAGTCTTCCGGGACAGGGAAGGTCACCCCTCCACTTT
CDR3 protein: CASSLPGQGRSPLHF

D gene: TRBD2
J gene: TRBJ2-3
clone size: -
V gene: TRBV6-5
CDR3 DNA: TGTGCCAGCGGTATAGCGGGGGGTACCACAGATACGCAGTATTTT
CDR3 protein: CASGIAGGTTDTQYF

D gene: TRBD2
J gene: TRBJ2-3
clone size: -
V gene: TRBV10-3
CDR3 DNA: TGTGCCATCAGTGAGTCAAAGCGGGGAATTGGAGATACGCAGTATTTT
CDR3 protein: CAISESKRGIGDTQYF

D gene: TRBD2
J gene: TRBJ2-7
clone size: -
V gene: TRBV7-2
CDR3 DNA: TGTGCCAGCAGCTCCTACCGATACCTTGGGACTAGCCGACCCTACGAGCAGTACTTC
CDR3 protein: CASSSYRYLGTSRPYEQYF

D gene: -
J gene: TRBJ2-7
clone size: -
V gene: TRBV11-2
CDR3 DNA: TGTGCCAGCAGCCGTGGGGGGATAGGCTACGAGCAGTACTTC
CDR3 protein: CASSRGGIGYEQYF

D gene: TRBD1
J gene: TRBJ2-7
clone size: few
V gene: TRBV4-1
CDR3 DNA: TGCGCCAGCAGCCAAGAGGTAAGGACAGGGCCCTACGAGCAGTACTTC
CDR3 protein: CASSQEVRTGPYEQYF

D gene: TRBD2
J gene: TRBJ2-2
clone size: -
V gene: TRBV19
CDR3 DNA: TGTGCCAGTAGTATGGGGAGGGACACCGGGGAGCTGTTTTTT
CDR3 protein: CASSMGRDTGELFF

D gene: -
J gene: TRBJ2-3
clone size: -
V gene: TRBV10-1
CDR3 DNA: TGCGCCAGCAGTGAGTCTTTAGGGGTCACAGATACGCAGTATTTT
CDR3 protein: CASSESLGVTDTQYF

D gene: TRBD1
J gene: TRBJ1-2
clone size: -
V gene: TRBV11-2
CDR3 DNA: TGTGCCAGCAGCCAGGATCAACAGGGGGCTAACTATGGCTACACCTTC
CDR3 protein: CASSQDQQGANYGYTF

D gene: TRBD1
J gene: TRBJ1-2
clone size: -
V gene: TRBV30
CDR3 DNA: TGTGCCTGGGCCCCTGACAGGGGGGGCTACACCTTC
CDR3 protein: CAWAPDRGGYTF

D gene: TRBD1
J gene: TRBJ1-2
clone size: -
V gene: TRBV28
CDR3 DNA: TGTGCCAGCACCCGGGACAGGGAGGCCTATGGCTACACCTTC
CDR3 protein: CASTRDREAYGYTF

D gene: -
J gene: TRBJ2-7
clone size: -
V gene: TRBV19
CDR3 DNA: TGTGCCAGTAGTATAACTCTTCTCCGCGAGCAGTACTTC
CDR3 protein: CASSITLLREQYF

D gene: TRBD1
J gene: TRBJ2-7
clone size: -
V gene: TRBV2
CDR3 DNA: TGTGCCAGCAGCTCTCCGGGACAGGGTTCCTACGAGCAGTACTTC
CDR3 protein: CASSSPGQGSYEQYF

D gene: -
J gene: TRBJ2-3
clone size: -
V gene: TRBV24-1
CDR3 DNA: TGTGCCACCAGTGATTTTAACAGTTCTAGCACAGATACGCAGTATTTT
CDR3 protein: CATSDFNSSSTDTQYF

D gene: TRBD1
J gene: TRBJ2-2
clone size: -
V gene: TRBV7-2
CDR3 DNA: TGTGCCAGCAGCTCTACGACAGGGAGTTTGGTTTATACCGGGGAGCTGTTTTTT
CDR3 protein: CASSSTTGSLVYTGELFF

D gene: -
J gene: TRBJ1-2
clone size: -
V gene: TRBV2
CDR3 DNA: TGTGCCAGCAGTTACAGGAACGTCTATGGCTACACCTTC
CDR3 protein: CASSYRNVYGYTF

D gene: -
J gene: TRBJ2-5
clone size: -
V gene: TRBV3-1/TRBV3-2
CDR3 DNA: TGTGCCAGCAGCCAAGATCAGAGAGGGACCCAGTACTTC
CDR3 protein: CASSQDQRGTQYF

D gene: -
J gene: TRBJ2-1
clone size: few
V gene: TRBV12-3/TRBV12-4
CDR3 DNA: TGTGCCAGCAGTTCCGACAATGAGCAGTTCTTC
CDR3 protein: CASSSDNEQFF

D gene: -
J gene: TRBJ1-5
clone size: -
V gene: TRBV20-1
CDR3 DNA: TGCAGTGCTAGTGTCGGTGTGCTCCCCTCGCCCCAGCATTTT
CDR3 protein: CSASVGVLPSPQHF

D gene: -
J gene: TRBJ2-5
clone size: -
V gene: TRBV5-1
CDR3 DNA: TGCGCCAGCAGCCCTCGACAGTACCAAGAGACCCAGTACTTC
CDR3 protein: CASSPRQYQETQYF

D gene: -
J gene: TRBJ1-4
clone size: -
V gene: TRBV30
CDR3 DNA: TGTGCCTGGAGTGTCCCACGGGGGAATAATGAAAAACTGTTTTTT
CDR3 protein: CAWSVPRGNNEKLFF

D gene: TRBD2
J gene: TRBJ2-5
clone size: -
V gene: TRBV27
CDR3 DNA: TGTGCCAGCAGTTTTTTAACTAGCGGGAAGACCCAGTACTTC
CDR3 protein: CASSFLTSGKTQYF

D gene: -
J gene: TRBJ2-7
clone size: -
V gene: TRBV11-2
CDR3 DNA: TGTGCCAGCAGCTACGGACTCTCCGAGCAGTACTTC
CDR3 protein: CASSYGLSEQYF

D gene: TRBD1
J gene: TRBJ1-1
clone size: -
V gene: TRBV18
CDR3 DNA: TGTGCCAGCTCACCGGGACAGCTGAATGAAGCTTTCTTT
CDR3 protein: CASSPGQLNEAFF

D gene: -
J gene: TRBJ2-3
clone size: -
V gene: TRBV30
CDR3 DNA: TGTGCCTGCGCGAGGGGGATCGGCACAGATACGCAGTATTTT
CDR3 protein: CACARGIGTDTQYF

D gene: -
J gene: TRBJ2-7
clone size: -
V gene: TRBV30
CDR3 DNA: TGTGCCTGGACAGGCGGGTTGGAGCAGTACTTC
CDR3 protein: CAWTGGLEQYF

D gene: -
J gene: TRBJ2-2
clone size: -
V gene: TRBV10-3
CDR3 DNA: TGTGCCATCAGTGTTGACAGCGGGGAGCTGTTTTTT
CDR3 protein: CAISVDSGELFF

D gene: -
J gene: TRBJ1-2
clone size: -
V gene: TRBV27
CDR3 DNA: TGTGCCAGCAGTCCGAGGACAGAGGCTAACTATGGCTACACCTTC
CDR3 protein: CASSPRTEANYGYTF

D gene: TRBD1
J gene: TRBJ1-2
clone size: once
V gene: TRBV24-1
CDR3 DNA: TGTGCCACCAGTGATCCCCGGACAGGGGAGGGCTACACCTTC
CDR3 protein: CATSDPRTGEGYTF

D gene: TRBD1
J gene: TRBJ1-1
clone size: -
V gene: TRBV6-5
CDR3 DNA: TGTGCCAGCAGTTACACTGCAGGGGGCGCCGCTGAAGCTTTCTTT
CDR3 protein: CASSYTAGGAAEAFF

D gene: -
J gene: TRBJ1-5
clone size: -
V gene: TRBV6-1
CDR3 DNA: TGTGCCAGCAGTGACGGGAGTCGCAATCAGCCCCAGCATTTT
CDR3 protein: CASSDGSRNQPQHF

D gene: TRBD1
J gene: TRBJ2-3
clone size: -
V gene: TRBV12-5
CDR3 DNA: TGTGCTAGTGGTCCGGGACAGGAGAGGGATACGCAGTATTTT
CDR3 protein: CASGPGQERDTQYF

D gene: TRBD1
J gene: TRBJ1-2
clone size: -
V gene: TRBV5-4
CDR3 DNA: TGTGCCAGCAGCTTGGGGACAGGGGAGAGTGGTCTCTATGGCTACACCTTC
CDR3 protein: CASSLGTGESGLYGYTF

D gene: -
J gene: TRBJ1-3
clone size: once
V gene: TRBV14
CDR3 DNA: TGTGCCAGCAGCCTCCTCTTGGGCGGAAACACCATATATTTT
CDR3 protein: CASSLLLGGNTIYF

D gene: -
J gene: TRBJ1-2
clone size: -
V gene: TRBV5-6
CDR3 DNA: TGTGCCAGCAGCCCTCCCGACGGGTATGGCTACACCTTC
CDR3 protein: CASSPPDGYGYTF

D gene: -
J gene: TRBJ1-3
clone size: once
V gene: TRBV4-1
CDR3 DNA: TGCGCCAGCAGCCAAGAAAGCGGAGACACCATATATTTT
CDR3 protein: CASSQESGDTIYF

D gene: TRBD1
J gene: TRBJ1-5
clone size: -
V gene: TRBV10-1
CDR3 DNA: TGCGCCAGCCAGCCCGGGACAGGGGGCCCTAGAAATCAGCCCCAGCATTTT
CDR3 protein: CASQPGTGGPRNQPQHF

D gene: TRBD1
J gene: TRBJ1-5
clone size: -
V gene: TRBV6-6
CDR3 DNA: TGTGCCAGCAGTCTACAAGGACAGGGTTACAAGCCCCAGCATTTT
CDR3 protein: CASSLQGQGYKPQHF

D gene: TRBD1
J gene: TRBJ1-2
clone size: -
V gene: TRBV30
CDR3 DNA: TGTGCCTGGAGTGTATCGTCGGGACAGGGGGGCTATGGCTACACCTTC
CDR3 protein: CAWSVSSGQGGYGYTF

D gene: -
J gene: TRBJ1-1
clone size: -
V gene: TRBV10-2
CDR3 DNA: TGCGCCAGCAGTGATACGCACAGGGAATTCACTGAAGCTTTCTTT
CDR3 protein: CASSDTHREFTEAFF

D gene: -
J gene: TRBJ1-1
clone size: -
V gene: TRBV7-3
CDR3 DNA: TGTGCCAGCAGCTTAGGGCAGCAGAACACTGAAGCTTTCTTT
CDR3 protein: CASSLGQQNTEAFF

D gene: TRBD1
J gene: TRBJ1-4
clone size: -
V gene: TRBV30
CDR3 DNA: TGTGCCTGGTTCCCAGGGGGAGGAAAACTGTTTTTT
CDR3 protein: CAWFPGGGKLFF

D gene: TRBD1
J gene: TRBJ1-5
clone size: -
V gene: TRBV7-9
CDR3 DNA: TGTGCCAGCAGCGCAGTGACAGGGGGCCCTCAGCCCCAGCATTTT
CDR3 protein: CASSAVTGGPQPQHF